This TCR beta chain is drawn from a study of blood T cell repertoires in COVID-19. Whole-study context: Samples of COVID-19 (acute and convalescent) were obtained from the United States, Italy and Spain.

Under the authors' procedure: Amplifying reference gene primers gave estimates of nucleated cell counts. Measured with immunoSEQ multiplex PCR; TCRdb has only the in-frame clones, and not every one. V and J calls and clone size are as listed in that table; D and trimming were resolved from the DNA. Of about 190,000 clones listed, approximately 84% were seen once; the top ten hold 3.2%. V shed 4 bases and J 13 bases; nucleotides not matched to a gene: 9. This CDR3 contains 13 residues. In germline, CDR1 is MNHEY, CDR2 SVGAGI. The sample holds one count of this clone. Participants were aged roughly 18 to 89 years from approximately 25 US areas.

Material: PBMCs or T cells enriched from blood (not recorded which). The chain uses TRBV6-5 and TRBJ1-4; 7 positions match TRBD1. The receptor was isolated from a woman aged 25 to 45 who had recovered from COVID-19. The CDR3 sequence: CASSSSRGRRLFF. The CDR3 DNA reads TGTGCCAGCAGTTCGTCTAGGGGGCGCAGACTGTTTTTT.